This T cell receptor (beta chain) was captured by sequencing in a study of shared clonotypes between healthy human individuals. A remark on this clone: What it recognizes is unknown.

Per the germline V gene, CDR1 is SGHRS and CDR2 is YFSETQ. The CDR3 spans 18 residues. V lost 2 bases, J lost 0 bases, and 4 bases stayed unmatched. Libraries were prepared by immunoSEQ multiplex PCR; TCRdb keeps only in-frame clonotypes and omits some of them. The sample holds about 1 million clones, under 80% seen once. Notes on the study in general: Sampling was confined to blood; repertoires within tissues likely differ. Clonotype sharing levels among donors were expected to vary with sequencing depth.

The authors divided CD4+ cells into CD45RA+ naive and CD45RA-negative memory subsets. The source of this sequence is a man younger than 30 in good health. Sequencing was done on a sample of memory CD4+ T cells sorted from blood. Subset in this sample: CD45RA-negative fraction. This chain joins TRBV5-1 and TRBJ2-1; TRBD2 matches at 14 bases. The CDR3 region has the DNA TGCGCCAGCAGCTTCGGGACTAGCGGGAGAGGCTCCTACAATGAGCAGTTCTTC. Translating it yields CASSFGTSGRGSYNEQFF.